The 3 T cell receptor beta chains in this list originate from one sample, sequenced in a study of OX40 agonist ivuxolimab in advanced cancers. This table comes from immunoSEQ multiplex PCR, and its TCRdb copy is limited to in-frame clones, with some not included. Of some 98,000 clones in the sample, around 86% are singletons; the top ten hold approximately 0.3%. Material: CD4+ or CD8+ T cells sorted from blood, obtained in a trial of the OX40 agonist ivuxolimab. These receptors were collected from an adult with an advanced solid tumor such as melanoma, head and neck, liver or kidney cancer.

The chain couples TRBV5-4 to TRBJ2-2, with 9 bases fitting TRBD2. CDR1 and CDR2 (germline): SGHNT, YYREEE (reference sequence). CDR3 length: 17 amino acids. The V gene end was trimmed by 4 bases and the J gene end by 7 bases; junction bases not matched to a gene: 14. CDR3 region: CASSPRPGRGGLGELFF. Written as DNA, the CDR3 is TGTGCCAGCAGCCCGAGGCCAGGGCGGGGGGGCCTCGGGGAGCTGTTTTTT.

The gene calls are TRBV9 and TRBJ1-6, with 8 bases lining up with TRBD1. CDR3 length: 15 amino acids. Per germline, CDR1 SGDLS and CDR2 YYNGEE. The ends lost 2 bases at V and 9 bases at J; junction bases unmatched: 7. The CDR3 region is CASSVRTGSGSPLHF. The CDR3 DNA follows: TGTGCCAGCAGCGTTAGGACAGGGAGCGGTTCACCCCTCCACTTT.

J is TRBJ2-1 and V is TRBV5-1, with D tentatively TRBD1 or TRBD2 (5 bases each). The germline CDR1 and CDR2 sequences are SGHRS and YFSETQ. The CDR3 sequence is 15 residues long. Deletions cut 0 bases from V and 5 bases from J, with 12 bases between. CDR3 protein: CASSLVQGPNNEQFF. CDR3 DNA: TGCGCCAGCAGCTTGGTGCAGGGACCAAACAATGAGCAGTTCTTC. The variable domain in full, completed from reference TRBV5-1 and TRBJ2-1, reads KAGVTQTPRYLIKTRGQQVTLSCSPISGHRSVSWYQQTPGQGLQFLFEYFSETQRNKGNFPGRFSGRQFSNSRSEMNVSTLELGDSALYLCASSLVQGPNNEQFFGPGTRLTVL.